This TCR beta chain was sequenced during a study of shared clonotypes between healthy human individuals. Looked up from germline, CDR1 is SGHDT and CDR2 is YYEEEE. V was pared by 0 bases and J by 1 base, with 6 bases between. CDR3 length: 14 residues. A word on this clone: The same CDR3 can be traced to other DNA sequences in this sample.

Some clones are missing from TCRdb's copy, which holds only in-frame ones; the method was immunoSEQ multiplex PCR. The sample carries 1 million to 1.3 million clones, 70% to 80% recorded once. The receptor comes from a man aged 18 to 30 in good health. Some clones in this sample may be carry-over from other donors' samples. This rearrangement joins TRBV5-6 to TRBJ2-3; a weak D match, TRBD2 (6 bases). Sequencing was performed on memory CD4+ T cells from PBMCs. Subset in this sample: CD45RA-negative fraction. The CDR3, as DNA: TGTGCCAGCAGCTTGGGCGGGGGCACAGATACGCAGTATTTT. It is translated as CASSLGGGTDTQYF.